These T cell receptor beta chains were read from a single sample in a study of blood T cells in healthy people across ages. TCRdb redid the calling of the 5' RACE reads with MiXCR, one entry per CDR3 protein. In the table there are 850,000 to 1,000,000 distinct CDR3 sequences, around 49% of which are singletons. Source material: blood. These receptors all stem from a man younger than 45 in good health. CDR3s leave out the opening cysteine and the closing phenylalanine or tryptophan. Each record gives: CDR3 length, J gene, D gene, V gene, CDR3 protein. A D gene is named only where the DNA matches it firmly.

11 TRBJ2-1 . TRBV12-3/TRBV12-4 ASRRGAYNEQF
13 TRBJ1-2 . TRBV25-1 ASSGGTAGDYGYT
14 TRBJ2-5 . TRBV4-1 ASSQDRRADQETQY
13 TRBJ2-1 TRBD1 TRBV6-1 ASSEEGQGSYEQF
11 TRBJ2-7 TRBD1 TRBV6-1 ASSERQGAEQY
17 TRBJ2-1 TRBD2 TRBV4-2 ASSQEASGGASSYNEQF
13 TRBJ1-5 . TRBV21-1 ASSTKAQGNQPQH
15 TRBJ1-6 . TRBV4-1 ASSLTGSESYNSPLH
14 . TRBD1 TRBV12-3/TRBV12-4 ASNLAPGQGTYEQY
12 TRBJ2-7 . TRBV6-5 ASSYTQGSYEQY
14 TRBJ2-1 TRBD1 TRBV9 ASSAGTGGAYNEQF
14 TRBJ1-5 TRBD1 TRBV7-8 ASSLGGQGGNQPQH
11 TRBJ1-1 . TRBV20-1 SARDPSNTEAF
13 TRBJ1-6 . TRBV7-2 ASSSGGQVLPQVH
13 TRBJ2-5 TRBD2 TRBV3-1 ASSHLLAGEETQY
18 TRBJ1-1 TRBD1 TRBV7-2 ASSLDSFRTGELLGTEAF
13 TRBJ2-7 . TRBV5-6 ASSLTGLTGYEQY
11 TRBJ2-1 TRBD2 TRBV7-2 ASSPTSGLNQF
14 TRBJ2-5 TRBD2 TRBV20-1 SARDRMGASGETQY
10 TRBJ1-2 . TRBV3-1 ASSQVASGYT
11 TRBJ1-4 . TRBV29-1 SGAGGTNEKLF
13 TRBJ2-3 TRBD2 TRBV18 ASSPFSGSTDTQY
13 TRBJ2-3 TRBD2 TRBV2 ASRGLALRTDTQY
13 TRBJ1-1 TRBD1 TRBV20-1 SASPGQGSGTEAF
11 TRBJ1-2 . TRBV12-3/TRBV12-4 ASSDPINYGYT
12 TRBJ1-5 . TRBV27 ASRPQSSNQPQH
10 TRBJ1-1 . TRBV29-1 STQLMNTEAF
12 TRBJ1-1 . TRBV12-3/TRBV12-4 ASSFEGWITEAF
11 TRBJ1-1 . TRBV9 ASSVGVRGPAF
13 TRBJ1-2 TRBD1 TRBV4-2 ASSQEGQDNYGYT
9 TRBJ1-1 . TRBV29-1 SVTGNTEAF
11 TRBJ2-7 TRBD1 TRBV29-1 SVSGQGPYEQY
14 TRBJ2-7 TRBD1 TRBV3-1 ASSQELGQGPYEQY
12 TRBJ1-2 . TRBV7-2 ASSPVDGRNGYT
11 TRBJ2-7 TRBD1 TRBV27 ARLPGQDYEQY
14 TRBJ1-2 . TRBV20-1 SASAGWGELYPGYT
11 TRBJ2-4 TRBD1 TRBV29-1 SVEVGQKNIQY
13 TRBJ1-6 . TRBV7-2 ASSLGGTANSPLH
15 TRBJ2-7 TRBD2 TRBV5-1 ASSPRLAGTSYNEQY
14 TRBJ1-1 TRBD1 TRBV7-9 ASSFDRGLKDTEAF
14 TRBJ2-5 TRBD1 TRBV20-1 SANLRDRAPQETQY
11 TRBJ2-3 . TRBV6-2/TRBV6-3 ASTERRGTTQY
8 TRBJ1-1 . TRBV29-1 SVGDRSTF
10 TRBJ2-1 . TRBV6-1 ASSEVVETQF
12 TRBJ1-2 . TRBV18 ASSPIETNYGYT
10 TRBJ1-2 . TRBV20-1 SAPQRYYGYT
11 TRBJ1-4 . TRBV28 ASSLPISEKLF
12 TRBJ1-1 . TRBV5-6 ASSAITGITEAF
12 TRBJ1-6 . TRBV20-1 SASSGIGNSPLH
13 TRBJ1-2 TRBD1 TRBV28 ASTPGQPASNGYT
13 TRBJ2-3 . TRBV7-9 ASSFGQGVVDTQY
13 TRBJ2-2 . TRBV29-1 SVEDSRTNTGELF
13 TRBJ2-1 TRBD1 TRBV10-3 AISETGGSYNEQF
13 TRBJ2-3 . TRBV5-6 ASSLVSTGTDTQY
12 TRBJ2-3 TRBD2 TRBV5-1 ASSLGLVKDTQY
15 TRBJ1-2 TRBD1 TRBV13 ASSYGRDRGLMDGYT
14 TRBJ2-3 TRBD2 TRBV5-1 ASTPSGERGTDTQY
9 . . TRBV12-3/TRBV12-4 ASSPQDTQY
13 TRBJ1-2 . TRBV5-1 ASSWETGIVVGYT